This is a list of T cell receptor beta chains from one sample in a study of cytomegalovirus exposure and HLA in healthy donors. Assay: immunoSEQ multiplex PCR; the TCRdb copy retains only in-frame clones and omits some. This sample carries roughly 100,000 clones, 88% of them seen once, and the ten largest clones take 1.5% to 2%. The sequencing input was PBMCs. All receptors come from a woman aged 18-29 years in good health and CMV-seropositive. Each CDR3 is given with its conserved first and last residue. Each record gives: V gene, J gene, D gene, clone size, CDR3 DNA, CDR3 protein. D genes are given only for firm matches. Size is omitted from some rows. Given values are once, few, many or a class for expanded clones.

V gene: TRBV14
J gene: TRBJ1-6
D gene: NA
clone size: NA
CDR3 DNA: TGTGCCAGCAGCCAAGTTCCGGCGGCACCCCTCCACTTT
CDR3 protein: CASSQVPAAPLHF

V gene: TRBV6-5
J gene: TRBJ2-3
D gene: NA
clone size: few
CDR3 DNA: TGTGCCAGCAGTTACCGGGACACAGATACGCAGTATTTT
CDR3 protein: CASSYRDTDTQYF

V gene: TRBV6-1
J gene: TRBJ2-7
D gene: NA
clone size: NA
CDR3 DNA: TGTGCCAGCAGTGAAGGGCTGGGAGGTAGCGAGCAGTACTTC
CDR3 protein: CASSEGLGGSEQYF

V gene: TRBV4-1
J gene: TRBJ2-7
D gene: NA
clone size: NA
CDR3 DNA: TGCGCCAGCAGCCAAGATATCGGAAGCGTTCCCTCAGTCGAGCAGTACTTC
CDR3 protein: CASSQDIGSVPSVEQYF

V gene: TRBV7-8
J gene: TRBJ1-2
D gene: NA
clone size: NA
CDR3 DNA: TGTGCCAGCAGCTTACAGGGTTTCTATGGCTACACCTTC
CDR3 protein: CASSLQGFYGYTF

V gene: TRBV28
J gene: TRBJ1-1
D gene: NA
clone size: NA
CDR3 DNA: TGTGCCAGCAGTTTAGGGGGAGGCACTGAAGCTTTCTTT
CDR3 protein: CASSLGGGTEAFF

V gene: TRBV9
J gene: TRBJ2-5
D gene: NA
clone size: NA
CDR3 DNA: TGTGCCAGCAGCGTCCAGGGCCAAGAGACCCAGTACTTC
CDR3 protein: CASSVQGQETQYF

V gene: TRBV4-1
J gene: TRBJ2-2
D gene: NA
clone size: medium-sized
CDR3 DNA: TGCGCCAGCAGCCAAGAACCGAGTACCGGGGAGCTGTTTTTT
CDR3 protein: CASSQEPSTGELFF

V gene: TRBV2
J gene: TRBJ1-4
D gene: NA
clone size: NA
CDR3 DNA: TGTGCCAGCAGACGGGGAACTAATGAAAAACTGTTTTTT
CDR3 protein: CASRRGTNEKLFF

V gene: TRBV6-5
J gene: TRBJ2-7
D gene: NA
clone size: NA
CDR3 DNA: TGTGCCAGCAGTTACGATGACAGTTCCTACGAGCAGTACTTC
CDR3 protein: CASSYDDSSYEQYF

V gene: TRBV10-3
J gene: TRBJ2-1
D gene: NA
clone size: NA
CDR3 DNA: TGTGCCATCAGTCAGGCAGGATCAGGTGAGCAGTTCTTC
CDR3 protein: CAISQAGSGEQFF

V gene: TRBV5-4
J gene: TRBJ2-2
D gene: NA
clone size: NA
CDR3 DNA: TGTGCCAGCAGCTTGGCGAGCCCACGGAACACCGGGGAGCTGTTTTTT
CDR3 protein: CASSLASPRNTGELFF

V gene: TRBV9
J gene: TRBJ2-2
D gene: TRBD2
clone size: NA
CDR3 DNA: TGTGCCAGCAGCGGGAGCGGGACTAGCGGGGGGGCCTTTAACACCGGGGAGCTGTTTTTT
CDR3 protein: CASSGSGTSGGAFNTGELFF

V gene: TRBV7-2
J gene: TRBJ2-5
D gene: NA
clone size: NA
CDR3 DNA: TGTGCCAGCAGGCCCCCCGCGAGGGAGACCCAGTACTTC
CDR3 protein: CASRPPARETQYF

V gene: TRBV12-5
J gene: TRBJ1-1
D gene: TRBD1
clone size: NA
CDR3 DNA: TGTGCTAGTGCCCCGGGGACAGGGAACACTGAAGCTTTCTTT
CDR3 protein: CASAPGTGNTEAFF

V gene: TRBV25-1
J gene: TRBJ1-2
D gene: NA
clone size: NA
CDR3 DNA: TGTGCCAGCAGTTCCGGGGATGGCTACACCTTC
CDR3 protein: CASSSGDGYTF

V gene: TRBV4-1
J gene: TRBJ1-1
D gene: TRBD1
clone size: NA
CDR3 DNA: TGCGCCAGCAGCCAAGCCCCCGACAGGGCGATGAACACTGAAGCTTTCTTT
CDR3 protein: CASSQAPDRAMNTEAFF

V gene: TRBV15
J gene: TRBJ1-3
D gene: NA
clone size: NA
CDR3 DNA: TGTGCCACCAGCAGAGATGGAGGGACTACCATATATTTT
CDR3 protein: CATSRDGGTTIYF

V gene: TRBV6-1
J gene: TRBJ2-5
D gene: TRBD1
clone size: once
CDR3 DNA: TGTGCCAGCAGTGGGGGACAGGGAGAGACCCAGTACTTC
CDR3 protein: CASSGGQGETQYF

V gene: TRBV19
J gene: TRBJ1-5
D gene: NA
clone size: NA
CDR3 DNA: TGTGCCAGTAGCCACTATAGCAATCAGCCCCAGCATTTT
CDR3 protein: CASSHYSNQPQHF

V gene: TRBV2
J gene: TRBJ1-2
D gene: NA
clone size: NA
CDR3 DNA: TGTGCCAGCACCCGAAGCGCCCAGTCCCAAGGCTACACCTTC
CDR3 protein: CASTRSAQSQGYTF

V gene: TRBV6-1
J gene: TRBJ2-7
D gene: TRBD1
clone size: NA
CDR3 DNA: TGTGCCAGCAGTAGAACGACAGGGATGGACTACGAGCAGTACTTC
CDR3 protein: CASSRTTGMDYEQYF

V gene: TRBV7-2
J gene: TRBJ1-2
D gene: TRBD1
clone size: once
CDR3 DNA: TGTGCCAGCAGCTTAGGGGCGGGACAGGGGCTTTATGGCTACACCTTC
CDR3 protein: CASSLGAGQGLYGYTF

V gene: TRBV11-1
J gene: TRBJ2-7
D gene: NA
clone size: NA
CDR3 DNA: TGTGCCAGCAGCTTAGGGCAGAACTACGAGCAGTACTTC
CDR3 protein: CASSLGQNYEQYF

V gene: TRBV19
J gene: TRBJ1-5
D gene: TRBD1
clone size: NA
CDR3 DNA: TGTGCCAGTAGTACCGCGACAGGGGTTAATCAGCCCCAGCATTTT
CDR3 protein: CASSTATGVNQPQHF

V gene: TRBV4-2
J gene: TRBJ1-2
D gene: TRBD1
clone size: few
CDR3 DNA: TGTGCCAGCAGCCAAGCCGGACAGGGGTCCCGCTATGGCTACACCTTC
CDR3 protein: CASSQAGQGSRYGYTF

V gene: TRBV19
J gene: TRBJ2-1
D gene: TRBD2
clone size: NA
CDR3 DNA: TGTGCCAGTAGACCGTCACCGACTAGCGGGGAAAACTACAATGAGCAGTTCTTC
CDR3 protein: CASRPSPTSGENYNEQFF

V gene: TRBV4-2
J gene: TRBJ2-3
D gene: TRBD2
clone size: NA
CDR3 DNA: TGTGCCAGCAGCCAAGAGAAGAAGCGGGGGGGCGAAGATACGCAGTATTTT
CDR3 protein: CASSQEKKRGGEDTQYF

V gene: TRBV28
J gene: TRBJ1-5
D gene: NA
clone size: NA
CDR3 DNA: TGTGCCAGCAGCCCGACAGGAGCTGGTCAGCCCCAGCATTTT
CDR3 protein: CASSPTGAGQPQHF

V gene: TRBV5-4
J gene: TRBJ1-3
D gene: TRBD1
clone size: NA
CDR3 DNA: TGTGCCAGCAGCAAGGACAGGGAAGGCTCTGGAAACACCATATATTTT
CDR3 protein: CASSKDREGSGNTIYF

V gene: TRBV15
J gene: TRBJ2-1
D gene: TRBD1
clone size: NA
CDR3 DNA: TGTGCCACCAGGACAGGGGAGGCCTACAATGAGCAGTTCTTC
CDR3 protein: CATRTGEAYNEQFF

V gene: TRBV7-9
J gene: TRBJ1-4
D gene: NA
clone size: NA
CDR3 DNA: TGTGCCAGCGGGGGGGCTGAAAAACTGTTTTTT
CDR3 protein: CASGGAEKLFF

V gene: TRBV9
J gene: TRBJ1-6
D gene: NA
clone size: NA
CDR3 DNA: TGTGCCAGCAGCGCCGGACTACGTAATTCACCCCTCCACTTT
CDR3 protein: CASSAGLRNSPLHF

V gene: TRBV7-9
J gene: TRBJ1-4
D gene: NA
clone size: NA
CDR3 DNA: TGTGCCAGCAGCCCGACAGTTCAGAATGAAAAACTGTTTTTT
CDR3 protein: CASSPTVQNEKLFF

V gene: TRBV5-1
J gene: TRBJ1-2
D gene: NA
clone size: NA
CDR3 DNA: TGCGCCAGCAGCTTGGCCGCAGGGGCGTTAGGAAACTATGGCTACACCTTC
CDR3 protein: CASSLAAGALGNYGYTF

V gene: TRBV7-9
J gene: TRBJ1-4
D gene: NA
clone size: NA
CDR3 DNA: TGTGCCAGCAGCTACCGCAGGGGAGATGAAAAACTGTTTTTT
CDR3 protein: CASSYRRGDEKLFF

V gene: TRBV5-1
J gene: TRBJ1-2
D gene: NA
clone size: NA
CDR3 DNA: TGCGCCAGCAGCTTGGGACAGGTTACCACCCCTAGGGGCTACACCTTC
CDR3 protein: CASSLGQVTTPRGYTF

V gene: TRBV18
J gene: TRBJ2-1
D gene: TRBD2
clone size: NA
CDR3 DNA: TGTGCCAGCTCACCGCCGGGACTAGCGTATCATGAGCAGTTCTTC
CDR3 protein: CASSPPGLAYHEQFF

V gene: TRBV29-1
J gene: TRBJ2-7
D gene: NA
clone size: NA
CDR3 DNA: TGCAGCGTTGAAGATGGCCACTCCTACGAGCAGTACTTC
CDR3 protein: CSVEDGHSYEQYF

V gene: TRBV4-3
J gene: TRBJ1-1
D gene: TRBD1
clone size: NA
CDR3 DNA: TGCGCCAGCAGCCAAGGTCCGACAGGGGACACTGAAGCTTTCTTT
CDR3 protein: CASSQGPTGDTEAFF

V gene: TRBV5-4
J gene: TRBJ2-3
D gene: TRBD1
clone size: NA
CDR3 DNA: TGTGCCAGCAGCTTCGGGACAGGTTCAGATACGCAGTATTTT
CDR3 protein: CASSFGTGSDTQYF

V gene: TRBV6-4
J gene: TRBJ2-2
D gene: NA
clone size: NA
CDR3 DNA: TGTGCCAGCAGTGAGTACTCTTACGCCGGGGAGCTGTTTTTT
CDR3 protein: CASSEYSYAGELFF

V gene: TRBV6-6
J gene: TRBJ2-1
D gene: TRBD1
clone size: NA
CDR3 DNA: TGTGCCAGCAACGGACAGGGCCTTTCCTACAATGAGCAGTTCTTC
CDR3 protein: CASNGQGLSYNEQFF

V gene: TRBV9
J gene: TRBJ2-1
D gene: TRBD2
clone size: NA
CDR3 DNA: TGTGCCAGCAGCGCTAGCGGGGCTACCAACAATGAGCAGTTCTTC
CDR3 protein: CASSASGATNNEQFF

V gene: TRBV2
J gene: TRBJ2-2
D gene: TRBD1
clone size: NA
CDR3 DNA: TGTGCCAGCAGGTGGGACAGAGCGAACACCGGGGAGCTGTTTTTT
CDR3 protein: CASRWDRANTGELFF

V gene: TRBV5-6
J gene: TRBJ1-4
D gene: TRBD1
clone size: NA
CDR3 DNA: TGTGCCAGCACCACAGGGGCAACTAATGAAAAACTGTTTTTT
CDR3 protein: CASTTGATNEKLFF

V gene: TRBV5-6
J gene: TRBJ1-1
D gene: TRBD1
clone size: NA
CDR3 DNA: TGTGCCAGCAGCCCGAACCAGGGGGCGCTCTACACTGAAGCTTTCTTT
CDR3 protein: CASSPNQGALYTEAFF

V gene: TRBV6-1
J gene: TRBJ1-5
D gene: NA
clone size: few
CDR3 DNA: TGTGCCAGCAGGTTATACAGGGATCCCAATCAGCCCCAGCATTTT
CDR3 protein: CASRLYRDPNQPQHF

V gene: TRBV7-6
J gene: TRBJ2-5
D gene: NA
clone size: NA
CDR3 DNA: TGTGCCAGCAGCTTAGGGTCCGGCGGGGCCCCCCAAGAGACCCAGTACTTC
CDR3 protein: CASSLGSGGAPQETQYF

V gene: TRBV5-4
J gene: TRBJ2-5
D gene: NA
clone size: NA
CDR3 DNA: TGTGCCAGCAGCCCAGACTATCTGGAGACCCAGTACTTC
CDR3 protein: CASSPDYLETQYF

V gene: TRBV28
J gene: TRBJ2-3
D gene: TRBD2
clone size: NA
CDR3 DNA: TGTGCCAGCAGTTTACCCCCTACTAGCGGGGGGCCCGAACGACCGAGCACAGATACGCAGTATTTT
CDR3 protein: CASSLPPTSGGPERPSTDTQYF

V gene: TRBV6-1
J gene: TRBJ2-3
D gene: NA
clone size: NA
CDR3 DNA: TGTGCCAGCAGAGAAAACAGGGAGATAAGCACAGATACGCAGTATTTT
CDR3 protein: CASRENREISTDTQYF

V gene: TRBV15
J gene: TRBJ2-2
D gene: NA
clone size: once
CDR3 DNA: TGTGCCACCAGCAGAGACAGGGCAGTCACCACCGGGGAGCTGTTTTTT
CDR3 protein: CATSRDRAVTTGELFF

V gene: TRBV9
J gene: TRBJ2-3
D gene: TRBD2
clone size: NA
CDR3 DNA: TGTGCCAGCAGCGTGGGACTAGCGGAGACAGATACGCAGTATTTT
CDR3 protein: CASSVGLAETDTQYF

V gene: TRBV28
J gene: TRBJ1-2
D gene: TRBD1
clone size: few
CDR3 DNA: TGTGCCAGCAGCGGAGACAGGGTTAACTATGGCTACACCTTC
CDR3 protein: CASSGDRVNYGYTF

V gene: TRBV18
J gene: TRBJ1-2
D gene: TRBD1
clone size: NA
CDR3 DNA: TGTGCCAGCTCACAGCCGGGACAGGGAACAGGTCAATCTGGCTACACCTTC
CDR3 protein: CASSQPGQGTGQSGYTF

V gene: TRBV29-1
J gene: TRBJ1-2
D gene: NA
clone size: few
CDR3 DNA: TGCAGCGCCATAGGTGACAGCGACTATGGCTACACCTTC
CDR3 protein: CSAIGDSDYGYTF